The 6 T cell receptor beta chains below come from one sample, sequenced in a study of identical twins. TCRdb redid the calling of the 5' RACE reads with MiXCR, one entry per CDR3 protein. Of 1.5 million to 2 million distinct CDR3 sequences listed, under 35% were seen once; the top ten hold less than 0.35%. The sample was cord blood. These receptors originate from a newborn girl in good health.

The chain combines TRBV28 with TRBJ2-5; tentatively, D is TRBD1 (6 bases). CDR1 and CDR2 from the germline V gene are MDHEN and SYDVKM. The CDR3 length is 15 residues. Trimming pared 2 bases from V and 2 bases from J, leaving 12 bases between. CDR3 sequence reads: CASSLTPGTQETQYF. CDR3 nucleotide sequence: TGTGCCAGCAGTTTAACCCCCGGGACACAAGAGACCCAGTACTTC.

This clonotype was detected a few times. The CDR3 coding sequence is TGTGCCAGCAGCTTAGGGGACCCTAGCTCCTACGAGCAGTACTTC. Protein: CASSLGDPSSYEQYF. This chain joins TRBV7-9 and TRBJ2-7; tentatively, D is TRBD1 or TRBD2 (5 bases each). Germline V gene lookup returns CDR1 SEHNR and CDR2 FQNEAQ (reference sequence). Trimming removed 1 base from V and 0 bases from J, with 10 bases in between. The CDR3 is made up of 15 amino acids.

The chain links TRBV15 to TRBJ2-3, with TRBD1 identical over 7 bases. This CDR3 contains 17 residues. Per the germline V gene, CDR1 is LNHNV and CDR2 is YYDKDF (reference sequence). Germline trimming cut 1 base from V and 0 bases from J; bases unmatched to any gene: 7. CDR3 amino acids: CATSRGHGTASTDTQYF. The CDR3, as DNA: TGTGCCACCAGCAGAGGCCATGGGACAGCTAGCACAGATACGCAGTATTTT.

J is TRBJ2-3 and V is TRBV7-9; 7 bases fit TRBD2. The CDR3 loop spans 14 amino acids. Germline CDR1 SEHNR, CDR2 FQNEAQ (reference sequence). J lost 7 bases, V lost 11 bases, and 15 bases had no gene match. This chain's CDR3 is CAGRLGTNPHTQYF. Written as DNA, the CDR3 is TGTGCCGGTCGCCTAGGGACTAACCCACATACGCAGTATTTT. Filled out from reference TRBV7-9 and TRBJ2-3, the complete variable domain reads DTGVSQNPRHKITKRGQNVTFRCDPISEHNRLYWYRQTLGQGPEFLTYFQNEAQLEKSRLLSDRFSAERPKGSFSTLEIQRTEQGDSAMYLCAGRLGTNPHTQYFGPGTRLTVL.

The rearrangement joins TRBV6-2 or TRBV6-3 to TRBJ1-1; possible D gene TRBD1, 6 bases. The V end lost 3 bases, the J end lost 1 base, and 15 bases lay between the germline ends. This CDR3 is built from 16 residues. Per germline, CDR1 MNHEY and CDR2 SVGEGT. The CDR3 DNA is TGTGCCAGCAGTTATTTAGGTCGGGGGGCGAACACTGAAGCTTTCTTT. Amino acid sequence: CASSYLGRGANTEAFF.

As regards this clonotype: An end of the junction differs from the germline gene, which may be a read error. The chain has TRBV6-5 and TRBJ1-2; D unclear. Germline V gene sequence: CDR1 MNHEY, CDR2 SVGAGI. This CDR3 is built from 15 residues. The DNA for the CDR3 is TGTGCCAGCAGTCACTCATGGGGTGTGAGCTATGGCTACACCTTC. Its protein is CASSHSWGVSYGYTF.